These 32 T cell receptor beta chains were sequenced from one sample in a study of T-cell memory formation after mild COVID-19. TCRdb reprocessed the 5' RACE reads with MiXCR, giving one entry per CDR3 protein. Of about 340,000 distinct CDR3 sequences in the sample, 20% to 25% were seen once. Sequencing was carried out using PBMCs or a T cell subset sorted from them (not recorded which). These receptors were taken from a man aged 18 to 30 who had mild COVID-19 (a few samples of this study predate the infection). Cell type and time point are not known.

In this sample, this clonotype turned up many times. This chain links TRBV7-9 with TRBJ2-7; maybe TRBD2 (6 bases). The CDR3 contains 13 residues. V was trimmed by 0 bases and J by 3 bases, leaving 6 bases between them. Per the germline V gene, CDR1 is SEHNR and CDR2 is FQNEAQ (reference sequence). CDR3 loop: CASSLAGGYEQYV. The CDR3, as DNA: TGTGCCAGCAGCTTAGCGGGGGGCTACGAGCAGTACGTC.

This chain connects TRBV6-2 or TRBV6-3 to TRBJ2-6; 9 nucleotides line up with TRBD1. Germline V gene lookup returns CDR1 MNHEY and CDR2 SVGEGT. The CDR3 has 16 residues. V lost 5 bases, J lost 4 bases, and 6 bases stayed unmatched. The CDR3 is CASSTTGGSGANVLTF. CDR3 coding DNA: TGTGCCAGCAGTACCACAGGGGGCTCCGGGGCCAACGTCCTGACTTTC.

The chain combines TRBV7-9 with TRBJ1-4; D unresolved. Germline-derived CDR1 and CDR2 are SEHNR and FQNEAQ (reference sequence). Trimming took off 1 base at V and 8 bases at J, with 8 bases between the two ends. This CDR3 spans 13 amino acids. The CDR3 DNA follows: TGTGCCAGCAGCTTAGTTTCGGAGGAAAAACTGTTTTTT. It is translated as CASSLVSEEKLFF.

This clonotype was counted a few times. The gene calls are TRBV9 and TRBJ2-5; D may be TRBD2 (7 bases). The V gene's germline CDR1 is SGDLS and CDR2 YYNGEE. There are 17 residues in the CDR3. Trimming took 0 bases from V and 1 from J, leaving 16 bases between them. The CDR3 DNA is TGTGCCAGCAGCGTAGCTGCGGGGGCCAGGAGCCAAGAGACCCAGTACTTC. It codes for CASSVAAGARSQETQYF.

J is TRBJ1-2 and V is TRBV20-1; the match to TRBD1 covers 10 bases. The germline gives CDR1 DFQATT, CDR2 SNEGSKA (reference sequence). The CDR3 has 15 residues. CDR3 sequence reads: CSSFATGGAGYGYTF. DNA of the CDR3: TGCTCCTCCTTTGCGACAGGGGGCGCGGGTTACGGCTACACCTTC.

This clonotype was observed a few times. The junction shows a germline mismatch at one end, possibly a read error. J is TRBJ2-3 and V is TRBV7-8, with TRBD2 matching over 11 bases. The CDR3 contains 17 residues. The germline V gene encodes CDR1 SGHVS and CDR2 FQNEAQ. The CDR3 nucleotides read TGTGCCAGCAGCATAGCGGGGGGGCGTGTCGGGACAGATACGCAGTATTTT. Protein product: CASSIAGGRVGTDTQYF.

The chain carries TRBV6-6 and TRBJ2-5; TRBD1 matches 11 bases. With V trimmed by 6 bases and J by 4 bases, 7 bases remained unmatched. Germline loops: CDR1 MNHNY, CDR2 SVGAGI (reference sequence). CDR3 length: 15 residues. The CDR3 loop reads CASRWAGTGGETQYF. CDR3 DNA: TGTGCCAGCAGATGGGCCGGGACAGGGGGAGAGACCCAGTACTTC.

The chain is built from TRBV6-5 and TRBJ2-3; D is undetermined. The CDR3 sequence is 11 residues long. The V gene lost 8 bases and the J gene lost 4 bases, with 7 bases spanning the gap. The V gene's germline CDR1 is MNHEY and CDR2 SVGAGI. The CDR3 region is CASGDPDTQYF. CDR3 sequence (DNA): TGTGCCAGCGGGGATCCAGATACGCAGTATTTT.

This clonotype showed up just a few times. J is TRBJ2-2 and V is TRBV2; no firm D call. Germline V lookup: CDR1 SNHLY, CDR2 FYNNEI. Trimming cost V 3 bases and J 5 bases, with 4 bases left between them. The CDR3 length is 12 residues. The CDR3 protein is CASSDLTGELFF. CDR3 bases: TGTGCCAGCAGTGACCTAACCGGGGAGCTGTTTTTT.

This clonotype was picked up a small number of times. V gene TRBV11-2 combines with J gene TRBJ2-3, with a weak D call TRBD2 (6 bases). The CDR3 sequence is 13 residues long. Germline V CDR1 and CDR2: SGHAT, FQNNGV. V shed 4 bases and J shed 2 bases, with 7 bases lying between them. The CDR3 reads CASSWGDTDTQYF. The CDR3 DNA reads as TGTGCCAGCAGCTGGGGGGACACAGATACGCAGTATTTT.

The rearrangement links TRBV6-5 to TRBJ2-5, with D tentatively TRBD1 (6 bases). V lost 6 bases and J 5 bases, leaving 10 bases between the germline ends. Germline V CDR1 and CDR2: MNHEY, SVGAGI. The length of the CDR3 is 12 residues. The CDR3 sequence: CASSGQWETQYF. DNA for the CDR3: TGTGCCAGCAGCGGACAGTGGGAGACCCAGTACTTC.

This sequence joins TRBV11-2 and TRBJ2-2, with D possibly matching TRBD2 (5 bases). This CDR3 has 15 amino acids. Germline assignment: CDR1 SGHAT and CDR2 FQNNGV. Deletions cut 4 bases from V and 0 bases from J, with 9 bases between. CDR3 bases: TGTGCCAGCAGCTCTAGCCGGACGAACACCGGGGAGCTGTTTTTT. The encoded protein is CASSSSRTNTGELFF.

The table lists this clonotype with a few counts. The chain is built from TRBV5-4 and TRBJ1-1; D gene ambiguous. This CDR3 is built from 14 residues. The ends were cut back, 4 bases at V and 4 bases at J, with 14 bases in the middle. Germline values: CDR1 SGHNT, CDR2 YYREEE (reference sequence). The CDR3 region has the DNA TGTGCCAGCAGCAATGCAGCGGGTTCCACTGAAGCTTTCTTT. The encoded protein is CASSNAAGSTEAFF.

The chain joins TRBV6-2 or TRBV6-3 to TRBJ2-3; possible D gene TRBD1, 5 bases. CDR1 and CDR2 from the germline V gene are MNHEY and SVGEGT. The CDR3 runs to 13 residues. Trimming pared 5 bases from V and 2 bases from J, leaving 8 bases between. The CDR3 here is CASSDRITDTQYF. CDR3 bases: TGTGCCAGCAGTGACAGAATCACAGATACGCAGTATTTT.

CDR3 sequence reads: CASSAQGQDQPQHF. The CDR3 DNA is TGTGCCAGCAGTGCGCAGGGACAGGATCAGCCCCAGCATTTT. This rearrangement joins TRBV2 to TRBJ1-5, with 8 bases lining up with TRBD1. This CDR3 has 14 residues. Trimming removed 4 bases from V and 5 bases from J; junction bases left unmatched: 4. CDR1 SNHLY and CDR2 FYNNEI come from the germline V gene.

This clonotype was observed a few times. At one end, the junction sequence differs from germline, possibly due to a read error. The V gene is TRBV7-9, the J gene TRBJ1-4; 8 bases line up with TRBD1. The CDR3 has 12 amino acids. Germline loops: CDR1 SEHNR, CDR2 FQNEAQ (reference sequence). Here the CDR3 DNA reads TGTGCCAGCAGCTTAGCCGCAGGGGGCATATCTTTT. It translates to CASSLAAGGISF.

The CDR3, as DNA: TGTGCCAGCAGGATGGGGGGAACGCGCACAGATACGCAGTATTTT. As protein: CASRMGGTRTDTQYF. The J gene is TRBJ2-3, the V gene TRBV7-8; a weak D match, TRBD2 (6 bases). CDR3 length equals 15 residues. Germline CDR1 SGHVS, CDR2 FQNEAQ. The V and J ends lost 6 bases and 1 base respectively, with 14 bases between them.

This clonotype has a handful of counts. The V gene is TRBV3-1, the J gene TRBJ2-1, with 11 nucleotides matching TRBD2. V dropped 7 bases and J dropped 6; count of bases not matched to a gene: 8. The CDR3 totals 15 residues. Germline V gives CDR1 LGHDT, CDR2 YNNKEL (reference sequence). The CDR3 bases are TGTGCCAGCACCACCGGGACTAGCGGCTTCAATGAGCAGTTCTTC. Translation: CASTTGTSGFNEQFF.

The genes are TRBV19 and TRBJ1-1; 7 bases map to TRBD1. Germline CDR1 LNHDA, CDR2 SQIVND (reference sequence). The CDR3 is 15 residues long. V shed 3 bases and J 3 bases; nucleotides not matched to a gene: 7. CDR3 residues: CASSIRGGKDTEAFF. In nucleotides, the CDR3 is TGTGCCAGTAGTATCAGAGGGGGCAAGGACACTGAAGCTTTCTTT. Variable domain in full (rest from reference TRBV19 and TRBJ1-1): DGGITQSPKYLFRKEGQNVTLSCEQNLNHDAMYWYRQDPGQGLRLIYYSQIVNDFQKGDIAEGYSVSREKKESFPLTVTSAQKNPTAFYLCASSIRGGKDTEAFFGQGTRLTVV.

This chain links TRBV7-2 with TRBJ1-5, with no clear D. Between the trimmed V and J ends, which lost 4 bases and 1 base, there was a span of 11 bases. Germline V gene lookup returns CDR1 SGHTA and CDR2 FQGNSA. This CDR3 spans 15 amino acids. The CDR3 region is CASSSHMGSNQPQHF. The CDR3 DNA follows: TGTGCCAGCAGCTCCCATATGGGAAGCAATCAGCCCCAGCATTTT.

The gene calls are TRBV6-5 and TRBJ2-7; 8 bases fit TRBD2. V shed 2 bases, J shed 4 bases, and the junction held 7 bases outside the gene matches. The CDR3 covers 15 residues. CDR1 and CDR2 from the germline V gene are MNHEY and SVGAGI. CDR3 loop: CASSYGAGGKYEQYF. The CDR3 region has the DNA TGTGCCAGCAGTTACGGGGCGGGGGGTAAATACGAGCAGTACTTC.

The chain uses TRBV6-5 and TRBJ1-2, with a weak D call TRBD1 (6 bases). CDR1 MNHEY and CDR2 SVGAGI come from the germline V gene. Deletions cut 6 bases from V and 6 bases from J, with 17 bases between. The CDR3 covers 14 residues. The CDR3 spells CASSRNRVGDGYTF. CDR3 DNA: TGTGCCAGCAGCCGCAACAGGGTTGGAGATGGCTACACCTTC.

The gene calls are TRBV7-3 and TRBJ2-3, with 8 bases aligning to TRBD2. The CDR3 loop spans 14 amino acids. Germline loops: CDR1 SGHTA, CDR2 FQGTGA. Unmatched junction bases numbered 8, after V lost 5 bases and J lost 7 bases. CDR3 in amino acids: CASSPLAGQNTQYF. The CDR3 nucleotides are TGTGCCAGCAGCCCTCTAGCGGGTCAGAATACGCAGTATTTT. Full variable domain (rest looked up from reference TRBV7-3 and TRBJ2-3): GAGVSQTPSNKVTEKGKYVELRCDPISGHTALYWYRQSLGQGPEFLIYFQGTGAADDSGLPNDRFFAVRPEGSVSTLKIQRTERGDSAVYLCASSPLAGQNTQYFGPGTRLTVL.

V usage is TRBV4-2 and J usage is TRBJ1-2; 9 positions match TRBD1. Losses at the gene ends were 4 bases for V and 0 bases for J; bases not matched to a gene: 6. The germline CDR1 and CDR2 sequences are LGHNA and YNFKEQ. This CDR3 is 16 amino acids long. Here the CDR3 DNA reads TGTGCCAGCAGCCTATCGGGACAGGGAGCTAACTATGGCTACACCTTC. It is translated as CASSLSGQGANYGYTF.

The V gene is TRBV6-6, the J gene TRBJ2-1; D unresolved. CDR1 MNHNY and CDR2 SVGAGI come from the germline V gene (reference sequence). There are 13 residues in the CDR3. Trimming removed 2 bases at V and 8 bases at J, with 10 bases between. CDR3 residues: CASSYAVGHEQFF. CDR3 bases: TGTGCCAGCAGTTACGCAGTAGGACATGAGCAGTTCTTC.

In this sample, this clonotype turned up a few times. V usage is TRBV7-9 and J usage is TRBJ2-7; D is possibly TRBD1 (6 bases). Trimming removed 0 bases at V and 3 bases at J, with 9 bases between. Germline lookup yields CDR1 SEHNR and CDR2 FQNEAQ (reference sequence). The CDR3 covers 14 residues. The CDR3 DNA sequence: TGTGCCAGCAGCTTAGCCGGGACACTCTACGAGCAGTACTTC. Translation: CASSLAGTLYEQYF.

This clonotype has only a few counts. The chain links TRBV20-1 to TRBJ1-5; D is undetermined. This CDR3 spans 15 amino acids. CDR1 is DFQATT and CDR2 is SNEGSKA in the germline V gene (reference sequence). V lost 3 bases and J lost 0, with 12 bases in between. CDR3 bases: TGCAGTGCTAGTATGAGGTCCTTTAGCAATCAGCCCCAGCATTTT. The encoded protein is CSASMRSFSNQPQHF.

The CDR3 bases are TGTGCCAGCTCACCAACAGCGTCGGTTTCACCCCTCCACTTT. Translation gives CASSPTASVSPLHF. V usage is TRBV18 and J usage is TRBJ1-6; D gene ambiguous. The CDR3 spans 14 residues. Trimming stripped 2 bases from V and 9 bases from J, with 11 bases between. Germline V CDR1 and CDR2: KGHSH, LQKENI.

The chain combines TRBV18 with TRBJ1-6; D may be TRBD1 (5 bases). Per the germline V gene, CDR1 is KGHSH and CDR2 is LQKENI. V was pared by 2 bases and J by 9 bases, with 14 bases between. CDR3 length: 15 residues. The CDR3, as DNA: TGTGCCAGCTCACCAACGACGCTGGGGGGTTCACCCCTCCACTTT. This sequence encodes CASSPTTLGGSPLHF.

A single count supports this clonotype. The V and J genes are TRBV5-5 and TRBJ1-5; D is unclear. Germline values: CDR1 SGHKS, CDR2 YYEKEE (reference sequence). V was clipped by 4 bases and J by 4 bases, with 12 bases between them. The length of the CDR3 is 14 residues. CDR3 in amino acids: CASSRMSANQPQHF. In nucleotides, the CDR3 is TGTGCCAGCAGCCGGATGTCGGCGAATCAGCCCCAGCATTTT.

This chain uses TRBV7-6 with TRBJ1-5; maybe TRBD1 (5 bases). Germline lookup yields CDR1 SGHVS and CDR2 FNYEAQ. The V end lost 5 bases, the J end lost 6 bases, and 14 bases lay between the germline ends. The length of the CDR3 is 14 residues. Here the CDR3 DNA reads TGTGCCAGCAGCCCAGGGTTGTACGGTCAGCCCCAGCATTTT. Its protein is CASSPGLYGQPQHF.

This clonotype was detected only a few times. The chain carries TRBV7-9 and TRBJ1-1; no definite D call. The CDR3 sequence is 13 residues long. V lost 4 bases to trimming and J lost 0 bases, with 6 bases between them. Per germline, CDR1 SEHNR and CDR2 FQNEAQ (reference sequence). The CDR3 nucleotides read TGTGCCAGCAGCTCCCTTATGAACACTGAAGCTTTCTTT. Its translation is CASSSLMNTEAFF.